This is a list of T cell receptor beta chains from one sample in a study of memory CD4+ T cells and cytomegalovirus serostatus. Some clones are missing from TCRdb's copy, which holds only in-frame ones; the method was immunoSEQ multiplex PCR. Of 55,000 or so clones detected, about 80% appear once; the ten largest clones hold about 1.5%. Input material: memory CD4+ T cells from blood. These receptors all stem from an adult in good health and CMV-seropositive. Each CDR3 is given with its conserved first and last residue. The order of the fields is J gene, V gene, CDR3 protein.

>TRBJ2-6|TRBV19
CASSIVGTGANVLTF
>TRBJ2-6|TRBV19
CASYTGSGANVLTF
>TRBJ2-1|TRBV15
CATSRAAEPYNEQFF
>TRBJ1-1|TRBV10-3
CAIQGGRNTEAFF
>TRBJ1-2|TRBV28
CASSSRSRADRSYGYTF
>TRBJ1-3|TRBV12-5
CASGSGTTGNTIYF
>TRBJ2-1|TRBV19
CASTPDRSSYNEQFF
>TRBJ2-7|TRBV19
CASTFLGGAPPHYEQYF
>TRBJ2-1|TRBV2
CASSFGNHEQFF
>TRBJ1-1|TRBV18
CASSKSGGTEAFF
>TRBJ2-2|TRBV9
CASSVELAGNTGELFF
>TRBJ2-7|TRBV2
CASSERLAGGAYEQYF
>TRBJ2-7|TRBV7-2
CASSLDSEQYF
>TRBJ1-2|TRBV4-2
CASTKGADTNYGYTF
>TRBJ1-1|TRBV2
CASSDVGGRGSTEAFF
>TRBJ1-4|TRBV6-1
CASSNRGNNEKLFF
>TRBJ2-5|TRBV5-4
CASSGAGDQETQYF
>TRBJ1-5|TRBV9
CASGPVNQPQHF
>TRBJ1-2|TRBV6-5
CASSYMSGSAYGYTF
>TRBJ2-5|TRBV9
CASSLGTSGRAGPWETQYF
>TRBJ2-7|TRBV11-2
CASSLEGGTYEQYF
>TRBJ1-2|TRBV6-5
CASRLGQFYGYTF
>TRBJ2-3|TRBV11-1
CASSSQTGFRTDTQYF
>TRBJ1-4|TRBV25-1
CASSEGQTANEKLFF
>TRBJ1-1|TRBV10-1
CASSETVHTEAFF
>TRBJ1-6|TRBV6-1
CASSEKTFNSPLHF
>TRBJ1-6|TRBV27
CASSLVSQGVYNSPLHF
>TRBJ2-3|TRBV5-1
CASSSQLSGTDTQYF
>TRBJ1-3|TRBV10-3
CAINLEDNPGNTIYF
>TRBJ1-1|TRBV30
CAWSVGDRNTEAFF
>TRBJ2-3|TRBV7-9
CASSLSIDTQYF
>TRBJ1-6|TRBV7-9
CASSSTGTGSPLHF
>TRBJ2-1|TRBV5-1
CASRVTSGSLDEQFF
>TRBJ2-7|TRBV6-6
CASSQGQAGGSYEQYF
>TRBJ1-5|TRBV7-2
CASSFRGGDQPQHF
>TRBJ2-5|TRBV10-3
CAISASWGAVQETQYF
>TRBJ2-6|TRBV19
CASQQGSTGANVLTF
>TRBJ1-1|TRBV6-6
CASRNRGWTTEAFF
>TRBJ1-2|TRBV5-1
CASRGRENYGYTF
>TRBJ2-5|TRBV2
CASSEAPTAPAETQYF
>TRBJ2-3|TRBV21-1
CASRMGTKAPRMDTQYF
>TRBJ2-7|TRBV27
CASRSLVLRGSYEQYF
>TRBJ1-5|TRBV5-3
CARSWTESNQPQHF
>TRBJ2-2|TRBV9
CASSLGHLGGELFF
>TRBJ1-1|TRBV28
CASRVGSTEAFF
>TRBJ1-1|TRBV19
CATSPNGQGNTEAFF
>TRBJ2-2|TRBV11-2
CASSSGRGAKPGELFF
>TRBJ2-2|TRBV6-1
CASSSPTNTGELFF
>TRBJ2-3|TRBV7-8
CASSSPAGAPYF
>TRBJ2-2|TRBV5-6
CASSALGQSNTGELFF
>TRBJ2-1|TRBV7-9
CARDSGGEEQFF
>TRBJ1-5|TRBV6-1
CASSESRGGNQPQHF
>TRBJ2-2|TRBV6-5
CASSRGRTNTGELFF